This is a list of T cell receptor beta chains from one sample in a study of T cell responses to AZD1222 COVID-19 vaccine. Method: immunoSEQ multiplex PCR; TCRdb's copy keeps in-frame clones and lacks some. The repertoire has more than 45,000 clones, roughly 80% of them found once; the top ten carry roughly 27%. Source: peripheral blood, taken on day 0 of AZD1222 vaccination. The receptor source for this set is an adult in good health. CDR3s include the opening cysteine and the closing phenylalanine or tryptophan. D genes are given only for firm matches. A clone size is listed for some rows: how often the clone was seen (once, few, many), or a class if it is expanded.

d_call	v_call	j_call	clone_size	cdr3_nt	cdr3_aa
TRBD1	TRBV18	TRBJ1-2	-	TGTGCCAGCTCACGATTAGGACAGGGACGTGGCTACACCTTC	CASSRLGQGRGYTF
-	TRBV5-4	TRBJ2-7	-	TGTGCCAGCAGCCTCGGCGGCGAGCAGTACTTC	CASSLGGEQYF
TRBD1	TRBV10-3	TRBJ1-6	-	TGTGCCATCAGTACCGGGACAGATAATTCACCCCTCCACTTT	CAISTGTDNSPLHF
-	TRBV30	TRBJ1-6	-	TGTGCCTGGAGTTCAGGGTTCGGAAGATCACCCCTCCACTTT	CAWSSGFGRSPLHF
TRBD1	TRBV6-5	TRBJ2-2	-	TGTGCCAGCGACGTAGACAGGGGGCTGAGGGAGCTGTTTTTT	CASDVDRGLRELFF
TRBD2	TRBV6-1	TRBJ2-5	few	TGTGCCAGCAGTGGACTAGCGGGAGGGGGGCCACAAGAGACCCAGTACTTC	CASSGLAGGGPQETQYF
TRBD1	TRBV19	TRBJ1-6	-	TGTGCCAGTAGTCTGGACAGGGCAGGGTCACCCCTCCACTTT	CASSLDRAGSPLHF
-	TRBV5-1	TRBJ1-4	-	TGCGCCAGCAGCACATTCCCGTATGAAAAACTGTTTTTT	CASSTFPYEKLFF
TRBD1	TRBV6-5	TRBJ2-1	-	TGTGCCAGCAGTTACTCGGACAGGGGAATTTACAATGAGCAGTTCTTC	CASSYSDRGIYNEQFF
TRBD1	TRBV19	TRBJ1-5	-	TGTGCCAGTAGCAGGGACAGGGGGTTAACTTATAGCAATCAGCCCCAGCATTTT	CASSRDRGLTYSNQPQHF
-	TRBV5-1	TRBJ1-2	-	TGCGCCAGCAGCTCCGGTCCCGACGGCTATGGCTACACCTTC	CASSSGPDGYGYTF
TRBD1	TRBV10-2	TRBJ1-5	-	TGCGCCAGCAGTGCCACCGGGACAGGGAATCAGCCCCAGCATTTT	CASSATGTGNQPQHF
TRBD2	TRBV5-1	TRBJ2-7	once	TGCGCCAGCAGCCTACAGACTAGCGGGAGGGCCTACGAGCAGTACTTC	CASSLQTSGRAYEQYF
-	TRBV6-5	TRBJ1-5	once	TGTGCTTCGGGGGAACTCCAGCCCCAGCATTTT	CASGELQPQHF
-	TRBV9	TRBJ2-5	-	TGTGCCAGCAGCAAAGGAAGGGGTGGAGAGACCCAGTACTTC	CASSKGRGGETQYF
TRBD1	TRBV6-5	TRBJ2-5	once	TGTGCCAGCACCACTAGGACAGGCCCAACGGGGACCCAGTACTTC	CASTTRTGPTGTQYF
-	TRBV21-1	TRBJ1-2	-	TGTGCCAGCAGCATGGGACACAGGGGCTACACCTTC	CASSMGHRGYTF
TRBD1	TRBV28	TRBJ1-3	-	TGTGCCAGCTCCTACTTTACAGGGGGCTCTGGAAACACCATATATTTT	CASSYFTGGSGNTIYF
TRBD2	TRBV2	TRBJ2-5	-	TGTGCCAGCAATGGAGCGGGAGGGCTCCAAGAGACCCAGTACTTC	CASNGAGGLQETQYF
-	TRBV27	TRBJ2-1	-	TGTGCCAGCAGTGCCGTTGCGGGATCGGGGGAGTTCTTC	CASSAVAGSGEFF
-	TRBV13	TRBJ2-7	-	TGTGCCAGCAGCAAACTAGTAACCGAGCAGTACTTC	CASSKLVTEQYF
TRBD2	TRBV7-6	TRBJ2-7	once	TGTGCCAGCAGCCTCTCTCTTTGGGCGGGAGAGTACGAGCAGTACTTC	CASSLSLWAGEYEQYF
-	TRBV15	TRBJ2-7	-	TGTGCCACCAGCACAGGGGGAGGCGAGCAGTACTTC	CATSTGGGEQYF
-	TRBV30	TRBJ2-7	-	TGTGCCTGGAGTGTAGACAGCTACGAGCAGTACTTC	CAWSVDSYEQYF
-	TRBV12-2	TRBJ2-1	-	TGTGCAAGTCGCTCCAGGGGACTAGTCTACAATGAGCAGTTCTTC	CASRSRGLVYNEQFF
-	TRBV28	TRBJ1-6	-	TGTGCCAGCAGCACCCTGGGGGACGCGGATTCACCCCTCCACTTT	CASSTLGDADSPLHF
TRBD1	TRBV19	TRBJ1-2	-	TGTGCCAGCAATCACGGACAGGGGTCGGCTGGCTACACCTTC	CASNHGQGSAGYTF
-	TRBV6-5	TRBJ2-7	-	TGTGCCAGCATCCGGGCCGGATCCTACGAGCAGTACTTC	CASIRAGSYEQYF
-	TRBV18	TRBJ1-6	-	TGTGCCAGCTCACCCGAAAACGATAATTCACCCCTCCACTTT	CASSPENDNSPLHF
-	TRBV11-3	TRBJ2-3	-	TGTGCCAGCAGCTTAGACCCTAGCACAGATACGCAGTATTTT	CASSLDPSTDTQYF
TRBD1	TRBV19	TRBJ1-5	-	TGTGCCAGTAGTATAAACAGGGGAGCTAATCAGCCCCAGCATTTT	CASSINRGANQPQHF
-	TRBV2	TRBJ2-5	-	TGTGCCAGCAGTGAAGCGTATAGTGGCAGGGGAGAGACCCAGTACTTC	CASSEAYSGRGETQYF
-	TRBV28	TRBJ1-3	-	TGTGCCAGCAGTTTCTTCCCTGAGGGAGGAAACACCATATATTTT	CASSFFPEGGNTIYF
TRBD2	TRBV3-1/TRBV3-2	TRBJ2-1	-	TGTGCCAGCAGCCAAAGTTCGCCTAGCGGGAGAGATGAGCAGTTCTTC	CASSQSSPSGRDEQFF
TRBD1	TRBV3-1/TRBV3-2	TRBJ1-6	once	TGTGCCAGCAGCCTTCAGGGGGCTTTACCCCTCCACTTT	CASSLQGALPLHF
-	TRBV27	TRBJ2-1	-	TGTGCCAGCAGTTTATTTCATTCAGGGGTCGACAATGAGCAGTTCTTC	CASSLFHSGVDNEQFF
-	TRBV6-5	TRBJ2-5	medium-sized	TGTGCCAGCACCTACCAGGGCCAAGAGACCCAGTACTTC	CASTYQGQETQYF
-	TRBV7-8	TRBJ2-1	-	TGTGCCAGCAGCTTAGTAGCCCATTACAATGAGCAGTTCTTC	CASSLVAHYNEQFF
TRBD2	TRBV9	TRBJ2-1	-	TGTGCCAGCAGCGTATTCAACTCGCGGGAGGCCCATGAGCAGTTCTTC	CASSVFNSREAHEQFF
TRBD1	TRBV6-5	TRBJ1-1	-	TGTGCCAGCAGCAGGGGGTCGAACACTGAAGCTTTCTTT	CASSRGSNTEAFF
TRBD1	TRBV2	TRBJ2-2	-	TGTGCCAGCAGCCTACAAAGGGGGCCCAACACCGGGGAGCTGTTTTTT	CASSLQRGPNTGELFF
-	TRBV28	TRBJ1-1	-	TGTGCCAGCAGTTTTCCGCCCCGGGACACTGAAGCTTTCTTT	CASSFPPRDTEAFF
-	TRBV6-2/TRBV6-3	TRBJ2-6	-	TGTGCCAGCAGTTACTCGATTGAACAGGCGGGCTCTGGGGCCAACGTCCTGACTTTC	CASSYSIEQAGSGANVLTF
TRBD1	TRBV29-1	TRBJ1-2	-	TGCAGCGGCACGACAGGGATCGGCTACACCTTC	CSGTTGIGYTF
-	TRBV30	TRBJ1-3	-	TGTGCCTGGAGTGTATTCACAAACTCTGGAAACACCATATATTTT	CAWSVFTNSGNTIYF
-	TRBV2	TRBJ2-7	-	TGTGCCAGCAGTGAAGGGACAGCTGGCGAGCAGTACTTC	CASSEGTAGEQYF
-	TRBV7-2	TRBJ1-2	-	TGTGCCAGCAGCTTAGCGCATAGGGCTACTAACTATGGCTACACCTTC	CASSLAHRATNYGYTF
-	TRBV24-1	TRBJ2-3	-	TGTGCCACCAGTGTCCCATCGACAGACGATACGCAGTATTTT	CATSVPSTDDTQYF
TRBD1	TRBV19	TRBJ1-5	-	TGTGCCAGTAACCAACCGGGACAGTCATTTCAGCCCCAGCATTTT	CASNQPGQSFQPQHF
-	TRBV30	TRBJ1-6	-	TGTGCCCGGGGCCGGGTGAATTCACCCCTCCACTTT	CARGRVNSPLHF
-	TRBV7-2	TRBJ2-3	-	TGTGCCAGCAGCTTAGTGATGGCAGATACGCAGTATTTT	CASSLVMADTQYF
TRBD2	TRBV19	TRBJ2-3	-	TGTGCCAGTAGTTTCGGTAGCGGGAGATCAGATACGCAGTATTTT	CASSFGSGRSDTQYF
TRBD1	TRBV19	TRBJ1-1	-	TGTGCCAGTAGTACCAGGACAGGGAGGATGAACACTGAAGCTTTCTTT	CASSTRTGRMNTEAFF
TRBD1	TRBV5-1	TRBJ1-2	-	TGCGCCAGCAGCTTGGACAGGGGAGAAGGTGGCTACACCTTC	CASSLDRGEGGYTF
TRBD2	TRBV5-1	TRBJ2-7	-	TGCGCCAGCGGACTAGCGGGAGTTCTCGGCGAGCAGTACTTC	CASGLAGVLGEQYF
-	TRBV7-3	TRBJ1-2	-	TGTGCCAGCAGCTTAAATGGGGAGGACTATGGCTACACCTTC	CASSLNGEDYGYTF
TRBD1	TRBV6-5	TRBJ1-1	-	TGTGCCAGCAGCTACGACAGGGGGCCGATGAACACTGAAGCTTTCTTT	CASSYDRGPMNTEAFF